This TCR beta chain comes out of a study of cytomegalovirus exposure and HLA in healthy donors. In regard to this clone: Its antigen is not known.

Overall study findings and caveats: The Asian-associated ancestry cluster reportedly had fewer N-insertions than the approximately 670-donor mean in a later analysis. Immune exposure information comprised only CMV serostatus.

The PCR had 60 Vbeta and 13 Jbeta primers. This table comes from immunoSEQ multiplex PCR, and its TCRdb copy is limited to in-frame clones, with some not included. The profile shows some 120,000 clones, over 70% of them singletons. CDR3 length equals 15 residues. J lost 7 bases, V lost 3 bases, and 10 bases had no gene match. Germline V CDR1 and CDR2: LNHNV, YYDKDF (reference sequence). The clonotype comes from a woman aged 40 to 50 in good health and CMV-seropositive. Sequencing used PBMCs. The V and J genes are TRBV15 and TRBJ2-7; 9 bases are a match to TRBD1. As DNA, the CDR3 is TGTGCCACCAGCAGTACGGGACAGGGTCTACGAGAGCAGTACTTC. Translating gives CATSSTGQGLREQYF.